This T cell receptor beta chain comes out of a study of regulatory T cells in long-lasting Graves disease. The time point: newly diagnosed GD, antithyroid drugs for less than 3 months. Extracted RNA from PBMCs served as the source of the TCR library. Arm-PCR of CDR3 regions and iRepertoire HTBI primers were the basis on which TCR beta libraries were built. Via MiXCR, TCRdb re-called the multiplex PCR reads, giving one row per CDR3 protein. The sample carries roughly 350,000 distinct CDR3 sequences, roughly a sixth recorded once. The same sample was also studied in work on T cells in Graves' hyperthyroidism and ophthalmopathy. This second study notes: Diagnoses were made from clinical symptoms, serum measures (thyroxine and TRAb), thyroid ultrasound and orbital computed tomography. A set of HTBI primers served as the primers for a first-round RT-PCR of the TCR CDR3.

The receptor comes from a man aged 35-49 years with Graves disease. The sample here was peripheral blood mononuclear cells (PBMCs), taken at new diagnosis, from a patient treated with antithyroid drugs.

Written as DNA, the CDR3 is TGTGCCAGCAGTATTCTTTACGAGCAGTACTTC. Translated: CASSILYEQYF. The chain couples TRBV12-3 or TRBV12-4 to TRBJ2-7, with D uncertain. This CDR3 spans 11 amino acids. V lost 5 bases to trimming and J lost 4 bases, with 6 bases between them.